One sample yielded the 25 T cell receptor beta chains listed below, sequenced in a study of blood T cell repertoires in COVID-19. The repertoire was sequenced with immunoSEQ multiplex PCR; TCRdb's copy has only in-frame clones and lacks some. This sample has some 200,000 clones, with 81% found just once. Specimen: PBMCs or T cells enriched from blood (not recorded which). The receptor set was obtained from a woman aged 50 to 60 with acute COVID-19.

This clone appeared a single time. The rearrangement links TRBV4-3 to TRBJ2-5; 11 bases match TRBD1. Germline loops: CDR1 LGHNA, CDR2 YSLEER. V was clipped by 4 bases and J by 4 bases; unmatched bases: 8. This CDR3 has 16 amino acids. CDR3 nucleotides: TGCGCCAGCAGCCTCACCGGGACAGGGGGGTCAGAGACCCAGTACTTC. This sequence encodes CASSLTGTGGSETQYF.

The chain uses TRBV10-2 and TRBJ2-2, with 13 bases lining up with TRBD2. The CDR3 has 16 residues. V shed 6 bases, J shed 4 bases, and the junction held 5 bases outside the gene matches. CDR1 is WSHSY, CDR2 SAAADI, per germline. CDR3 bases: TGCGCCAGCAGACTAGCGGGAGGGCAAGGCACCGGGGAGCTGTTTTTT. It translates to CASRLAGGQGTGELFF.

This chain links TRBV19 with TRBJ2-5; D is perhaps TRBD2 (6 bases). The germline CDR1 and CDR2 sequences are LNHDA and SQIVND (reference sequence). This CDR3 has 13 residues. V was clipped by 3 bases and J by 13 bases, with 18 bases between them. CDR3 DNA sequence: TGTGCCAGTAGTATCCCTTCGGGGGACCGACCGTACTTC. This sequence encodes CASSIPSGDRPYF.

This chain uses TRBV6-4 with TRBJ2-2, with 8 positions matching TRBD2. The CDR3 totals 16 residues. Germline V gives CDR1 MRHNA, CDR2 SNTAGT. V shed 0 bases, J shed 3 bases, and the junction held 3 bases outside the gene matches. The CDR3 protein is CASSDSREGHTGELFF. The DNA for the CDR3 is TGTGCCAGCAGTGACTCCCGGGAGGGACACACCGGGGAGCTGTTTTTT.

The chain combines TRBV27 with TRBJ2-6, with D possibly matching TRBD1 (5 bases). CDR3 size: 16 residues. In germline, CDR1 is MNHEY, CDR2 SMNVEV (reference sequence). V was cut by 5 bases and J by 1 base, with 12 bases left in between. The CDR3 sequence: CASSPRDKSGANVLTF. As DNA, the CDR3 is TGTGCCAGCAGTCCCAGGGATAAGTCTGGGGCCAACGTCCTGACTTTC.

This clone appeared a single time. The rearrangement links TRBV29-1 to TRBJ2-2, with D unclear. Germline loops: CDR1 SQVTM, CDR2 ANQGSEA. The CDR3 is 11 amino acids. The V end was cut by 3 bases, the J end by 6 bases, with 5 bases between. The CDR3 spells CSVEGSGELFF. The CDR3 DNA reads TGCAGCGTTGAGGGCTCCGGGGAGCTGTTTTTT.

This chain connects TRBV13 to TRBJ2-3, with a weak D call TRBD1 (6 bases). The CDR3 is 16 residues long. The ends were cut back, 6 bases at V and 5 bases at J, with 21 bases in the middle. CDR1 and CDR2 from the germline V gene are PRHDT and FYEKMQ (reference sequence). The CDR3 reads CASRALSDRRLDTQYF. The CDR3 DNA sequence: TGTGCCAGCAGAGCCCTTTCGGACAGAAGATTAGATACGCAGTATTTT. The whole variable domain, filled in from reference TRBV13 and TRBJ2-3, reads AAGVIQSPRHLIKEKRETATLKCYPIPRHDTVYWYQQGPGQDPQFLISFYEKMQSDKGSIPDRFSAQQFSDYHSELNMSSLELGDSALYFCASRALSDRRLDTQYFGPGTRLTVL.

The V gene is TRBV29-1, the J gene TRBJ1-1; 11 positions agree with TRBD1. Germline assignment: CDR1 SQVTM and CDR2 ANQGSEA. J was trimmed by 0 bases and V by 6 bases; bases with no gene match: 9. The CDR3 length is 16 residues. CDR3 coding DNA: TGCAGCGTAGGGACAGGGGGGAGATCCTTGAACACTGAAGCTTTCTTT. Translated: CSVGTGGRSLNTEAFF.

This rearrangement joins TRBV7-2 to TRBJ2-4; no reliable D call. Per the germline V gene, CDR1 is SGHTA and CDR2 is FQGNSA. Trimming shortened V by 4 bases and J by 7 bases, and 11 bases separated the two germline ends. The CDR3 has 13 residues. The CDR3 loop reads CASSSGSGNIQYF. CDR3 bases: TGTGCCAGCAGCTCGGGTAGTGGGAACATTCAGTACTTC.

The rearrangement uses TRBV4-1 and TRBJ2-6; 12 bases are shared with TRBD2. The CDR3 sequence is 17 residues long. CDR1 MGHRA and CDR2 YSYEKL come from the germline V gene. V trimming: 6 bases; J trimming: 1 base; junction bases outside the gene matches: 4. DNA of the CDR3: TGCGCCAGCAGAAGACTAGCGGGAGTGTCTGGGGCCAACGTCCTGACTTTC. Its translation is CASRRLAGVSGANVLTF.

This clone was picked up one time. The chain links TRBV9 to TRBJ2-2; TRBD2 agrees at 8 bases. Germline V gene lookup returns CDR1 SGDLS and CDR2 YYNGEE. This CDR3 contains 16 residues. The J segment lost 6 bases and the V segment lost 4 bases, leaving 11 bases of the junction unmatched. The CDR3: CASSKRTSLSSGELFF. As DNA, the CDR3 is TGTGCCAGCAGCAAACGGACTAGCTTATCTTCCGGGGAGCTGTTTTTT.

CDR3 nucleotide sequence: TGTGCCAGCAGGGGCAGGGCAACCCCTGGAAACACCATATATTTT. Translation gives CASRGRATPGNTIYF. The chain couples TRBV28 to TRBJ1-3; possible D gene TRBD1, 5 bases. Germline CDR1 reads MDHEN; CDR2 reads SYDVKM. The V gene lost 6 bases and the J gene lost 2 bases, with 14 bases spanning the gap. CDR3 size: 15 residues.

V and J are TRBV6-1 and TRBJ2-3; D possibly corresponds to TRBD1 (6 bases). Germline CDR1 is MNHNS and CDR2 is SASEGT. V lost 4 bases and J lost 0, with 14 bases in between. The CDR3 is 16 amino acids. The CDR3 loop is CASSGDRPASTDTQYF. CDR3 coding DNA: TGTGCCAGCAGTGGAGACAGGCCCGCCAGCACAGATACGCAGTATTTT.

There are a few counts of this clone. The chain has TRBV19 and TRBJ2-1; D perhaps matches TRBD1 (5 bases). The CDR3 runs 19 residues. Germline V gives CDR1 LNHDA, CDR2 SQIVND (reference sequence). V dropped 5 bases and J dropped 8 bases, with 31 bases sitting between them. In DNA, the CDR3 is TGTGCCAGTAGTTCGCGTGGGGCAGTAGGAAGGGGTAGGACCGATGAGCAGTTCTTC. Protein: CASSSRGAVGRGRTDEQFF.

The rearrangement joins TRBV28 to TRBJ1-1, with D possibly being TRBD1 (5 bases). Germline CDR1 reads MDHEN; CDR2 reads SYDVKM. V was pared by 3 bases and J by 0 bases, with 14 bases between. The CDR3 is 16 residues long. The CDR3 loop is CASSFWQGGMNTEAFF. CDR3 sequence (DNA): TGTGCCAGCAGTTTTTGGCAGGGCGGCATGAACACTGAAGCTTTCTTT.

The chain uses TRBV19 and TRBJ1-5; maybe TRBD1 (6 bases). The V gene lost 5 bases and the J gene lost 3 bases, with 14 bases spanning the gap. The CDR3 is made up of 15 amino acids. CDR1 is LNHDA, CDR2 SQIVND, per germline (reference sequence). This chain's CDR3 is CASSSGQLNNQPQHF. In DNA form, the CDR3 reads TGTGCCAGTAGTTCCGGACAGCTCAACAATCAGCCCCAGCATTTT.

V gene TRBV5-1 combines with J gene TRBJ2-3, with 8 bases lining up with TRBD2. V trimming: 4 bases; J trimming: 2 bases; junction bases outside the gene matches: 9. Germline V gene sequence: CDR1 SGHRS, CDR2 YFSETQ. The CDR3 is 16 residues long. CDR3: CASSPIGGAATDTQYF. Here the CDR3 DNA reads TGCGCCAGCAGCCCAATCGGGGGGGCAGCCACAGATACGCAGTATTTT.

This clone was seen a handful of times. V is TRBV28 and J is TRBJ1-5; D call uncertain. Trimming removed 4 bases at V and 0 bases at J, with 16 bases between. CDR1 is MDHEN and CDR2 is SYDVKM in the germline V gene. The length of the CDR3 is 17 residues. The DNA of the CDR3 is TGTGCCAGCAGTTCCACCCCCTACAGCCATAGCAATCAGCCCCAGCATTTT. It codes for CASSSTPYSHSNQPQHF.

This sequence joins TRBV28 and TRBJ2-5; 9 positions match TRBD1. This CDR3 has 14 residues. V lost 7 bases, J lost 7 bases, and 10 bases stayed unmatched. In germline, CDR1 is MDHEN, CDR2 SYDVKM. The CDR3 here is CASNTHVTGGTQYF. CDR3 DNA: TGTGCCAGCAACACACATGTGACAGGGGGGACCCAGTACTTC.

The chain recombines TRBV28 with TRBJ1-2, with 7 bases that match TRBD1. The germline CDR1 and CDR2 sequences are MDHEN and SYDVKM. J lost 0 bases, V lost 6 bases, and 7 bases had no gene match. The CDR3 is made up of 15 amino acids. This CDR3 reads CASRDTGVANYGYTF. CDR3 nucleotide sequence: TGTGCCAGCAGAGATACAGGGGTAGCTAACTATGGCTACACCTTC.

This sequence joins TRBV7-3 and TRBJ1-2; TRBD1 matches at 7 bases. Germline V lookup: CDR1 SGHTA, CDR2 FQGTGA. This CDR3 comprises 16 residues. V lost 5 bases, J lost 5 bases, and 14 bases stayed unmatched. The CDR3 nucleotides are TGTGCCAGCAGCCAAGGTTCCGGGCCAGGGGGATATGGCTACACCTTC. As protein: CASSQGSGPGGYGYTF. Looking up the rest from reference TRBV7-3 and TRBJ1-2 gives the full variable domain: GAGVSQTPSNKVTEKGKYVELRCDPISGHTALYWYRQSLGQGPEFLIYFQGTGAADDSGLPNDRFFAVRPEGSVSTLKIQRTERGDSAVYLCASSQGSGPGGYGYTFGSGTRLTVV.

The J gene is TRBJ2-1, the V gene TRBV9; TRBD2 matches at 14 bases. Per germline, CDR1 SGDLS and CDR2 YYNGEE. There are 15 residues in the CDR3. With 3 bases clipped from V and 10 bases from J, the junction kept 6 bases outside the gene matches. The CDR3 nucleotides are TGTGCCAGCAGCGCGGGACTAGCGGGGGTTGGGGAGCAGTTCTTC. Its protein product is CASSAGLAGVGEQFF.

The chain employs TRBV27 and TRBJ1-6; D may be TRBD1 (6 bases). The V end lost 0 bases, the J end lost 0 bases, and 21 bases lay between the germline ends. This CDR3 contains 21 residues. CDR1 MNHEY and CDR2 SMNVEV come from the germline V gene (reference sequence). The CDR3 DNA reads as TGTGCCAGCAGTTTATCGTCGGGGGGCCCGTATCAGAGCTCCTATAATTCACCCCTCCACTTT. Translated: CASSLSSGGPYQSSYNSPLHF.

The genes are TRBV30 and TRBJ2-5; D unclear. Germline V lookup: CDR1 GTSNPN, CDR2 SVGIG (reference sequence). The CDR3 spans 13 residues. Between the trimmed V and J ends, which lost 0 bases and 1 base, there was a span of 6 bases. DNA for the CDR3: TGTGCCTGGAGTGTACAAGTCCAAGAGACCCAGTACTTC. Translated, it gives CAWSVQVQETQYF.

The J gene is TRBJ1-2, the V gene TRBV19; 7 bases fit TRBD1. CDR1 is LNHDA, CDR2 SQIVND, per germline (reference sequence). The J segment lost 3 bases and the V segment lost 4 bases, leaving 8 bases of the junction unmatched. CDR3 size: 15 residues. CDR3 nucleotide sequence: TGTGCCAGTAGTAAAACGACAGGGAGTTACTATGGCTACACCTTC. This codes for CASSKTTGSYYGYTF.